The entry below describes one TCR beta chain. Its antigen is as yet unknown. RNA extraction was followed by reverse transcription into cDNA, which acted as the sequencing template. Using immunoSEQ multiplex PCR, the repertoire was profiled, and TCRdb retains in-frame clones only, with some absent. The profile shows some 180,000 clones, almost 65% of them singletons. This record belongs to a study of CD8+ T cells in alopecia areata. Turning to the study itself: Tofacitinib administration persisted for 6 to 18 months, succeeded by 6 months off drug. General observations from the study: Normal scalp showed lower clonality than lesional scalp, especially alopecia totalis/universalis.

CD4+ and CD8+ T cells were sorted from PBMCs. Material: CD4+ T cells sorted from blood, obtained at week 0. The TCR was taken from a human donor with alopecia areata.

CDR3 DNA sequence: TGTGCCTGGAGTGTAACAGACTACGAGCAGTACTTC. Its protein product is CAWSVTDYEQYF. The V and J genes are TRBV30 and TRBJ2-7; D is ambiguous. This CDR3 comprises 12 residues. Germline V CDR1 and CDR2: GTSNPN, SVGIG (reference sequence). V dropped 0 bases and J dropped 3 bases, with 6 bases sitting between them.